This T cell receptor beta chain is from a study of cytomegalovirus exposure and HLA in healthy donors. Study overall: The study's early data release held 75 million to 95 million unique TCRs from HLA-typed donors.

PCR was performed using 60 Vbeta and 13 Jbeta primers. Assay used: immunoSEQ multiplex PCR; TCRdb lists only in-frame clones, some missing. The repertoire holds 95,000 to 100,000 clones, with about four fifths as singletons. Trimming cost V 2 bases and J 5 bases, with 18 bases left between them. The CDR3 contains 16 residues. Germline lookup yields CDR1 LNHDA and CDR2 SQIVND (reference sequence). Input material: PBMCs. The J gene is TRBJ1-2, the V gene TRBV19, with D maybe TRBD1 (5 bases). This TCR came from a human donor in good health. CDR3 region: CASSISWGRVGYGYTF. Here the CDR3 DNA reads TGTGCCAGTAGTATAAGTTGGGGCAGGGTAGGGTATGGCTACACCTTC.